Listed below are T cell receptor beta chains from one sample, sequenced in a study of cytomegalovirus exposure and HLA in healthy donors. Generated by immunoSEQ multiplex PCR, the TCRdb table keeps only in-frame clones and is missing some. The data contain roughly 98,000 clones, around 75% of them singletons. Sequencing was carried out using PBMCs. The receptors were gathered from a man aged 18 to 29 in good health and CMV-seropositive. The CDR3 runs from the conserved cysteine through the conserved F or W. D genes are given only for firm matches. Part of the rows lack a size; the others show once, few, many or a class for expanded clones.

CDR3aa	CDR3nt	d_gene	len	abundance	v_gene	j_gene
CASSLLAGEYEQYF	TGTGCCAGCAGTCTACTAGCGGGGGAGTACGAGCAGTACTTC	TRBD2	14	-	TRBV6-1	TRBJ2-7
CASSVEAGASNQPQHF	TGTGCCAGCAGTGTTGAGGCAGGGGCCTCCAATCAGCCCCAGCATTTT	-	16	few	TRBV6-1	TRBJ1-5
CASIAYGQMNEQFF	TGCGCCAGCATCGCCTACGGACAAATGAATGAGCAGTTCTTC	-	14	-	TRBV5-1	TRBJ2-1
CASSLTGMTKNIQYF	TGTGCCAGCAGCTTAACAGGGATGACCAAAAACATTCAGTACTTC	-	15	few	TRBV7-9	TRBJ2-4
CASSNPTGRWYEAFF	TGTGCCAGCAGTAACCCGACAGGGAGGTGGTATGAAGCTTTCTTT	TRBD1	15	-	TRBV6-6	TRBJ1-1
CASSSGQGRVDTQYF	TGTGCCAGCAGTTCCGGACAGGGACGGGTCGATACGCAGTATTTT	TRBD1	15	-	TRBV27	TRBJ2-3
CASSGGQGRSGNTIYF	TGTGCCAGCAGTGGGGGACAGGGACGTTCTGGAAACACCATATATTTT	TRBD1	16	few	TRBV5-6	TRBJ1-3
CASSSPVGLAGGGKTQYF	TGCGCCAGCAGCTCCCCGGTCGGACTAGCGGGGGGAGGGAAGACCCAGTACTTC	TRBD2	18	-	TRBV5-1	TRBJ2-5
CASSLGGQDSGYTF	TGTGCCAGCAGCTTAGGGGGACAGGACAGTGGCTACACCTTC	TRBD1	14	-	TRBV13	TRBJ1-2
CASSVSGREETQYF	TGTGCCAGCAGCGTCTCTGGGAGGGAAGAGACCCAGTACTTC	TRBD2	14	few	TRBV9	TRBJ2-5
CASSLGQMNTEAFF	TGTGCCAGCAGTTTGGGACAAATGAACACTGAAGCTTTCTTT	-	14	-	TRBV28	TRBJ1-1
CASSLEGQGAANTEAFF	TGTGCCAGCAGCTTAGAGGGACAGGGGGCCGCGAACACTGAAGCTTTCTTT	TRBD1	17	-	TRBV7-9	TRBJ1-1
CASIGNSYEQYF	TGTGCCAGCATTGGCAATTCCTACGAGCAGTACTTC	-	12	-	TRBV6-1	TRBJ2-7
CASSPTPGTGGQPQHF	TGTGCCAGCAGCCCTACTCCCGGGACAGGCGGGCAGCCCCAGCATTTT	TRBD1	16	-	TRBV6-6	TRBJ1-5
CASSASGDRNTIYF	TGTGCCAGCAGCGCCTCGGGGGATCGAAACACCATATATTTT	-	14	-	TRBV27	TRBJ1-3
CASSVGKMVRENTEAFF	TGTGCCAGCAGCGTAGGGAAAATGGTCCGGGAAAACACTGAAGCTTTCTTT	-	17	-	TRBV9	TRBJ1-1
CASSLVSSSYEQYF	TGTGCCAGCAGTTTAGTCTCCTCCTCCTACGAGCAGTACTTC	-	14	-	TRBV27	TRBJ2-7
CASSDPSGGPQETQYF	TGTGCCAGCAGCGATCCTAGCGGGGGACCCCAAGAGACCCAGTACTTC	TRBD2	16	once	TRBV9	TRBJ2-5
CASSLQDGLYEQYF	TGTGCCAGCAGTTTACAGGACGGACTCTACGAGCAGTACTTC	-	14	-	TRBV27	TRBJ2-7
CASRRDRVNTEAFF	TGTGCCAGCAGAAGAGACAGGGTGAACACTGAAGCTTTCTTT	TRBD1	14	-	TRBV2	TRBJ1-1
CASSSWGTSGGEQYF	TGTGCCAGCAGCTCCTGGGGGACTAGCGGGGGCGAGCAGTACTTC	TRBD2	15	few	TRBV7-9	TRBJ2-7
CAWSWTGLATEAFF	TGTGCCTGGAGTTGGACAGGGCTGGCCACTGAAGCTTTCTTT	TRBD1	14	-	TRBV30	TRBJ1-1
CASSTGQGLTDTQYF	TGTGCCAGCAGTACGGGACAGGGGTTGACAGATACGCAGTATTTT	TRBD1	15	-	TRBV7-9	TRBJ2-3
CASSLNHGTAGNTIYF	TGCGCCAGCAGCTTGAACCACGGGACTGCTGGAAACACCATATATTTT	-	16	-	TRBV5-1	TRBJ1-3
CASSPRVPRFEQYF	TGTGCCAGCAGCCCGCGGGTCCCCCGATTTGAGCAGTACTTC	-	14	-	TRBV11-1	TRBJ2-7
CASSIERTGGRGYTF	TGTGCCAGTAGTATTGAAAGGACAGGGGGCCGTGGCTACACCTTC	TRBD1	15	-	TRBV19	TRBJ1-2
CASSWTFSGQGYQPQHF	TGTGCCAGCAGTTGGACCTTTTCTGGGCAGGGATATCAGCCCCAGCATTTT	-	17	once	TRBV28	TRBJ1-5
CASSPQGSEQYF	TGTGCCAGCAGTCCCCAGGGTTCCGAGCAGTACTTC	-	12	-	TRBV6-1	TRBJ2-7